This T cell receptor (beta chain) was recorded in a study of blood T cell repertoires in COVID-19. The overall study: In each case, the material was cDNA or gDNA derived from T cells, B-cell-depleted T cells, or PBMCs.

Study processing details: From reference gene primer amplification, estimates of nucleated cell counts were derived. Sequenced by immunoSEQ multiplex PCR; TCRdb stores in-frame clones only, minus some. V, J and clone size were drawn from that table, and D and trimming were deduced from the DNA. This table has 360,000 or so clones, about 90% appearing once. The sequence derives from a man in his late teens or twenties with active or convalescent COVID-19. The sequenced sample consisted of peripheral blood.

CDR3 in DNA: TGTGCCAGCCGGGACAGGTTGTACACTGAAGCTTTCTTT. This sequence encodes CASRDRLYTEAFF. V is TRBV13 and J is TRBJ1-1, with 8 bases matching TRBD1. The CDR3 consists of 13 residues. The junction had 5 bases not matched to a gene; V was cut back by 8 bases and J by 3 bases. CDR1 is PRHDT and CDR2 is FYEKMQ in the germline V gene (reference sequence). Full variable domain (remainder filled in from reference TRBV13 and TRBJ1-1): AAGVIQSPRHLIKEKRETATLKCYPIPRHDTVYWYQQGPGQDPQFLISFYEKMQSDKGSIPDRFSAQQFSDYHSELNMSSLELGDSALYFCASRDRLYTEAFFGQGTRLTVV.